The present T cell receptor (beta chain) was sequenced within a study of identical twins. TCRdb re-analysed the 5' RACE reads in MiXCR, keeping a single row per CDR3 protein. The sample consists of 270,000 or so distinct CDR3 sequences, about 9% of them appearing once. The CDR3 spans 13 residues. Trimming took off 1 base at V and 8 bases at J, with 9 bases between the two ends. CDR1 is SNHLY and CDR2 is FYNNEI in the germline V gene. This clonotype appeared many times. As yet, its antigen is unknown. Study observations and caveats: Alpha sequences that were out-of-frame and twin-shared showed an excess of low generation probability.

The same sample was also used in a study of yellow fever vaccine responses in identical twins.

The specimen sequenced was CD8+ T cells sorted from blood. The receptor comes from a young woman in good health. The genes are TRBV2 and TRBJ2-1; no reliable D call. CDR3 loop: CASSEGGIDEQFF. The CDR3, as DNA: TGTGCCAGCAGTGAAGGCGGCATCGATGAGCAGTTCTTC.